This TCR beta chain is from a study of CD8 T cells in acute hepatitis C reinfection. The CDR3 runs to 13 residues. J gave up 7 bases and V 4 bases, and 6 bases lay outside the gene matches. Germline assignment: CDR1 SGHVS and CDR2 FNYEAQ. Method: immunoSEQ multiplex PCR; TCRdb's copy keeps in-frame clones and lacks some. The table records around 36,000 clones, over 75% of them present only once. Time point described: naive CD8 control sorted from an acute-time-point sample. The receptor's source is a woman between 18 and 29 years old who spontaneously cleared hepatitis C infection. The specimen was naive CD8+ T cells from PBMCs. The chain combines TRBV7-6 with TRBJ2-7; 8 bases line up with TRBD1. This CDR3 is CASSSGTGWEQYF. For the CDR3, the DNA is TGTGCCAGCAGCTCCGGGACAGGCTGGGAGCAGTACTTC.